This T cell receptor beta chain stems from a study of cytomegalovirus exposure and HLA in healthy donors. Study as a whole: HLA-typed donors were the source of 80 million to 90 million unique TCRs, which an early data release held.

General study results and limits: Versus the roughly 640-donor mean, an Asian-associated ancestry cluster reportedly showed fewer N-insertions in a later analysis. The availability of immune exposure information extended only to CMV serostatus. Per a prior analysis, the majority of TCR beta V segments were productive roughly 90% or roughly 30% of the time.

A remark on this clone: Its antigen is unidentified.

Vbeta (60) and Jbeta (13) primers were used in the PCR. Clones were read by immunoSEQ multiplex PCR, and TCRdb kept only the in-frame ones, dropping some. This sample has 80,000 or so clones, with around four fifths found just once. The receptor was derived from a man in his forties or fifties in good health and CMV-seropositive. Sequences were obtained from PBMCs.

This chain's CDR3 is CASSTPRDSHSAFF. In DNA form, the CDR3 reads TGTGCCAGCAGCACTCCACGGGACAGCCATTCCGCTTTCTTT. This rearrangement joins TRBV11-2 to TRBJ1-1; TRBD1 matches at 7 bases. The CDR3 runs 14 residues. Germline trimming cut 5 bases from V and 11 bases from J; bases unmatched to any gene: 14. CDR1 SGHAT and CDR2 FQNNGV come from the germline V gene.